The present entry profiles one TCR beta chain with its context. The antigen is unknown. 13 Jbeta primers and 60 Vbeta primers were used for the PCR. Clones were sequenced by immunoSEQ multiplex PCR, and TCRdb holds only the in-frame ones, with some missing. The top ten clones hold approximately 17% of a sample with approximately 75,000 clones, approximately 82% of them seen once. The data originate from a study of cytomegalovirus exposure and HLA in healthy donors. Study at large: In an earlier analysis, around 100 million unique TCR beta sequences were found from about 179 million T cells. Overall study findings and caveats: HLA alleles showed associations with around 15,000 TCR beta sequences in a later analysis, at a 0.05 false discovery rate.

What was sequenced was PBMCs. This TCR derives from a man in his sixties or seventies in good health and CMV-seropositive.

The CDR3 protein is CAISESPGTEAFF. The CDR3 DNA is TGTGCCATCAGTGAGTCGCCGGGAACTGAAGCTTTCTTT. The chain joins TRBV10-3 to TRBJ1-1; no definite D call. Germline assignment: CDR1 ENHRY and CDR2 SYGVKD. V dropped 0 bases and J dropped 5 bases, with 7 bases sitting between them. This CDR3 is built from 13 residues.